Below, 20 T cell receptor beta chains from the same sample are listed, as sequenced in a study of Ad26.COV2.S vaccination and SARS-CoV-2 variants. Treatment noted: around 19 received Ad26.COV2.S at low or high dose, single or two shots; about 5 received placebo; per-sample allocation not given. Samples came from day 63 after the first vaccine or placebo injection. Produced via immunoSEQ multiplex PCR; TCRdb's table is partial and in-frame only. The sample yields around 300,000 clones, about 88% seen once. The material sequenced was peripheral blood, taken in a trial of Ad26.COV2.S vaccine versus placebo. The receptor source for this set is a person aged 18-60 years who received the Ad26.COV2.S COVID-19 vaccine or a placebo.

V usage is TRBV7-9 and J usage is TRBJ1-1; D may be TRBD1 (5 bases). The germline CDR1 and CDR2 sequences are SEHNR and FQNEAQ (reference sequence). Deletions cut 1 base from V and 9 bases from J, with 15 bases between. The CDR3 spans 14 residues. The CDR3 coding sequence is TGTGCCAGCAGCTTAGGGGTCGAGGGGCTTAAAGCTTTCTTT. Its translation is CASSLGVEGLKAFF.

The V call is TRBV4-3, the J call TRBJ1-1; possibly TRBD1 for D (5 bases). Germline V gives CDR1 LGHNA, CDR2 YSLEER. The CDR3 has 15 amino acids. The V gene lost 3 bases and the J gene lost 0 bases, with 11 bases spanning the gap. The DNA of the CDR3 is TGCGCCAGCAGCCAGGAGGACATATTGAACACTGAAGCTTTCTTT. Its protein product is CASSQEDILNTEAFF.

The V gene is TRBV2, the J gene TRBJ1-4; weak D call: TRBD1 (6 bases). The CDR3 totals 16 residues. Germline V gene data show CDR1 as SNHLY and CDR2 as FYNNEI. Trimming shortened V by 1 base and J by 0 bases, and 9 bases separated the two germline ends. The CDR3 sequence: CASSEDRAATNEKLFF. Here the CDR3 DNA reads TGTGCCAGCAGTGAAGACAGGGCAGCAACTAATGAAAAACTGTTTTTT.

The genes are TRBV7-2 and TRBJ2-5; 9 positions agree with TRBD2. The CDR3 length is 16 residues. With V trimmed by 1 base and J by 7 bases, 10 bases remained unmatched. Germline V gives CDR1 SGHTA, CDR2 FQGNSA. The CDR3 spells CASSLDGGGGGRTQYF. DNA of the CDR3: TGTGCCAGCAGCTTAGATGGTGGCGGGGGGGGCAGGACCCAGTACTTC.

The chain combines TRBV5-5 with TRBJ2-7, with no clear D. There are 13 residues in the CDR3. Per the germline V gene, CDR1 is SGHKS and CDR2 is YYEKEE (reference sequence). V lost 0 bases and J 2 bases, leaving 6 bases between the germline ends. The CDR3 DNA follows: TGTGCCAGCAGCTTGGGGACGACCTACGAGCAGTACTTC. Encoded protein: CASSLGTTYEQYF. Looking up the rest from reference TRBV5-5 and TRBJ2-7 gives the full variable domain: DAGVTQSPTHLIKTRGQQVTLRCSPISGHKSVSWYQQVLGQGPQFIFQYYEKEERGRGNFPDRFSARQFPNYSSELNVNALLLGDSALYLCASSLGTTYEQYFGPGTRLTVT.

The rearrangement uses TRBV4-1 and TRBJ2-5; no firm D call. CDR3 length: 18 residues. Trimming cost V 4 bases and J 1 base, with 22 bases left between them. Per the germline V gene, CDR1 is MGHRA and CDR2 is YSYEKL. The CDR3 loop reads CASSRESLSKGPQETQYF. CDR3 DNA sequence: TGCGCCAGCAGCCGAGAATCACTAAGTAAAGGGCCCCAAGAGACCCAGTACTTC.

The chain is built from TRBV18 and TRBJ1-2; D remains unclear. The CDR3 sequence is 13 residues long. Trimming left V 6 bases short and J 6 bases short, with 14 bases between. Germline V gives CDR1 KGHSH, CDR2 LQKENI. For the CDR3, the DNA is TGTGCCAGCTCCTCCAGAGGGTCCGATGGCTACACCTTC. This gives the protein CASSSRGSDGYTF.

The chain uses TRBV19 and TRBJ1-5; tentative D call: TRBD1 (5 bases). This CDR3 has 15 amino acids. Germline values: CDR1 LNHDA, CDR2 SQIVND (reference sequence). Between the trimmed V and J ends, which lost 1 base and 7 bases, there was a span of 14 bases. In DNA, the CDR3 is TGTGCCAGTAGTATAGTGGGGCAGGTAACCCAGCCCCAGCATTTT. It is translated as CASSIVGQVTQPQHF. Using reference TRBV19 and TRBJ1-5 for the parts outside the CDR3, the full variable domain is DGGITQSPKYLFRKEGQNVTLSCEQNLNHDAMYWYRQDPGQGLRLIYYSQIVNDFQKGDIAEGYSVSREKKESFPLTVTSAQKNPTAFYLCASSIVGQVTQPQHFGDGTRLSIL.

V is TRBV10-3 and J is TRBJ1-5; TRBD1 matches 9 bases. The length of the CDR3 is 14 residues. Trimming at V came to 3 bases and at J to 5 bases, leaving 2 bases not matched to a gene. Germline CDR1 is ENHRY and CDR2 is SYGVKD. The CDR3 protein is CAISDRTGDQPQHF. In nucleotides, the CDR3 is TGTGCCATCAGTGATAGGACAGGGGATCAGCCCCAGCATTTT.

The chain recombines TRBV6-1 with TRBJ1-1; D is ambiguous. The V end was cut by 4 bases, the J end by 2 bases, with 17 bases between. The CDR3 has 16 amino acids. Germline CDR1 reads MNHNS; CDR2 reads SASEGT. The CDR3 sequence: CASSAIGPGTNTEAFF. Here the CDR3 DNA reads TGTGCCAGCAGTGCGATTGGGCCAGGCACTAACACTGAAGCTTTCTTT.

To note about this clone: This CDR3 is also generated by other DNA sequences in the sample. The DNA of the CDR3 is TGCGCCAGCAGCCAAGAACGAAACACCGGGGAGCTGTTTTTT. Its protein product is CASSQERNTGELFF. The gene calls are TRBV4-3 and TRBJ2-2; D remains unclear. This CDR3 spans 14 amino acids. V dropped 0 bases and J dropped 2 bases, with 4 bases sitting between them. CDR1 LGHNA and CDR2 YSLEER come from the germline V gene.

The chain uses TRBV18 and TRBJ2-1; weak D call: TRBD1 (5 bases). CDR1 and CDR2 (germline): KGHSH, LQKENI. The V gene lost 1 base and the J gene lost 8 bases, with 6 bases spanning the gap. This CDR3 spans 12 amino acids. The CDR3 loop is CASSPLQDEQFF. CDR3 bases: TGTGCCAGCTCACCACTACAGGATGAGCAGTTCTTC.

The J gene is TRBJ1-2, the V gene TRBV7-6; 7 positions match TRBD1. CDR1 SGHVS and CDR2 FNYEAQ come from the germline V gene. Trimming cost V 2 bases and J 2 bases; bases outside gene matches: 8. The CDR3 totals 16 residues. Here the CDR3 reads CASSLHIGGENYGYTF. The CDR3 DNA reads TGTGCCAGCAGCTTACACATAGGGGGCGAAAACTATGGCTACACCTTC.

V and J are TRBV9 and TRBJ1-5; 7 bases map to TRBD1. The ends lost 6 bases at V and 4 bases at J; junction bases unmatched: 7. The CDR3 is made up of 14 amino acids. Germline-derived CDR1 and CDR2 are SGDLS and YYNGEE. CDR3 sequence (DNA): TGTGCCAGCATCAAGGGGGCGTGTAATCAGCCCCAGCATTTT. Amino acid sequence: CASIKGACNQPQHF.

The chain links TRBV21-1 to TRBJ1-2; the D call of TRBD1 is as the table states it, not checked on the DNA. TRBV21-1 is a listed pseudogene. The CDR3 extends over 14 amino acids. CDR3 in amino acids: CASSEDRAHYGYTF. The CDR3 DNA reads as TGTGCCAGCAGCGAAGACAGGGCCCACTATGGCTACACCTTC.

CDR3 sequence reads: CASSVTGDYFTDTQYF. CDR3 nucleotides: TGTGCCAGCTCAGTGACAGGGGACTATTTCACAGATACGCAGTATTTT. This chain connects TRBV18 to TRBJ2-3, with D possibly being TRBD1 (8 bases). CDR3 size: 16 residues. Trimming took 5 bases from V and 2 from J, leaving 17 bases between them. Per the germline V gene, CDR1 is KGHSH and CDR2 is LQKENI.

V and J are TRBV19 and TRBJ2-1; 10 bases fit TRBD2. Germline trimming cut 5 bases from V and 7 bases from J; bases unmatched to any gene: 8. This CDR3 has 15 amino acids. The germline gives CDR1 LNHDA, CDR2 SQIVND (reference sequence). The CDR3 loop reads CASSPQREGRNEQFF. CDR3 bases: TGTGCCAGTAGTCCCCAGCGGGAGGGCCGGAATGAGCAGTTCTTC.

The chain has TRBV6-5 and TRBJ1-2; 8 bases match TRBD1. The CDR3 runs to 15 residues. Germline V gives CDR1 MNHEY, CDR2 SVGAGI. With V trimmed by 4 bases and J by 4 bases, 8 bases remained unmatched. The CDR3 here is CASSSQRTGLYGYTF. CDR3 DNA: TGTGCCAGCAGTTCTCAAAGGACAGGGCTCTATGGCTACACCTTC.

The CDR3 coding sequence is TGTGCCAGCAGCCCCCAGGTGACCCCGAACACTGAAGCTTTCTTT. This translates into CASSPQVTPNTEAFF. The J gene is TRBJ1-1, the V gene TRBV9; no clear D. The CDR3 spans 15 residues. Germline values: CDR1 SGDLS, CDR2 YYNGEE. The V gene lost 4 bases and the J gene lost 1 base, with 14 bases spanning the gap.

The V and J genes are TRBV7-3 and TRBJ2-2; 9 nucleotides align to TRBD2. The CDR3 is made up of 15 amino acids. J lost 6 bases, V lost 5 bases, and 7 bases had no gene match. CDR1 and CDR2 from the germline V gene are SGHTA and FQGTGA. CDR3 in amino acids: CASSLSGSGSGELFF. CDR3 in DNA: TGTGCCAGCAGCCTTAGCGGGAGTGGGTCCGGGGAGCTGTTTTTT.